There are many counts of the clone carrying this T cell receptor (beta chain). These data originate in a study of T cells after yellow fever vaccination. Study details: SMART-Seq v4 Ultra Low Input handled preparation of low-cell-number fractions. Whole-study results and caveats: Shared CD4/CD8 clonotypes were a small share, likely from convergent recombination. Highly abundant clonotypes carried over from the bulk population could end up in FACS-sorted repertoires as contaminants.

Trimming removed 2 bases from V and 3 bases from J, with 10 bases in between. The CDR3 has 14 residues. The germline gives CDR1 LGHDT, CDR2 YNNKEL (reference sequence). TCRdb independently ran MiXCR on the 5' RACE reads; one entry per CDR3 protein. The sample lists 45,000 to 60,000 distinct CDR3 sequences; 5.7% were seen once. The sequencing here drew on PBMCs, either bulk or a sorted T-cell subset (CD4+, CD8+, memory, or dextramer-sorted; not recorded which), taken on the day of the yellow fever booster vaccination. The sequence derives from a man between 18 and 29 years old who received the YFV17D yellow fever vaccine. The J gene is TRBJ1-2, the V gene TRBV3-1, with D maybe TRBD1 (5 bases). This chain's CDR3 is CASSQQGYDYGYTF. In nucleotides, the CDR3 is TGTGCCAGCAGCCAACAGGGATACGACTATGGCTACACCTTC.